Shown below are 21 T cell receptor beta chains from a single sample sequenced in a study of Tregs in tolerant kidney transplant recipients. This table comes from immunoSEQ multiplex PCR, and its TCRdb copy is limited to in-frame clones, with some not included. The sample gives about 240,000 clones, 80% to 85% of which show up once; around 0.6% is in the top ten. The source material was CD4+ T cells from blood. These receptors all come from a human donor in good health.

There are a few counts of this clone. CDR3 in DNA: TGTGCCAGCAGCCGCGGGACTCCATACGAGCAGTACTTC. Translation gives CASSRGTPYEQYF. The chain joins TRBV11-2 to TRBJ2-7, with TRBD2 as a possible D gene (6 bases). The CDR3 covers 13 residues. V was clipped by 5 bases and J by 4 bases, with 12 bases between them. Per the germline V gene, CDR1 is SGHAT and CDR2 is FQNNGV.

The rearrangement links TRBV2 to TRBJ2-1; D is uncertain. This CDR3 has 15 amino acids. Deletions cut 5 bases from V and 1 base from J, with 12 bases between. Germline CDR1 SNHLY, CDR2 FYNNEI. The CDR3, as DNA: TGTGCCAGCAGTTGGGCAGCCAATTCCTACAATGAGCAGTTCTTC. The encoded protein is CASSWAANSYNEQFF.

This chain connects TRBV11-2 to TRBJ1-2; a possible D gene is TRBD1 (5 bases). The CDR3 consists of 12 residues. Germline CDR1 is SGHAT and CDR2 is FQNNGV. V lost 5 bases and J lost 6, with 10 bases in between. CDR3 sequence (DNA): TGTGCCAGCAGCCCTATAGGGGATGGCTACACCTTC. It encodes CASSPIGDGYTF.

The rearrangement uses TRBV5-6 and TRBJ2-7; 7 bases fit TRBD1. Germline V gene sequence: CDR1 SGHDT, CDR2 YYEEEE. The CDR3 is made up of 16 amino acids. Trimming at V came to 0 bases and at J to 3 bases, leaving 9 bases not matched to a gene. The CDR3 loop is CASSLAPRTGVYEQYF. CDR3 sequence (DNA): TGTGCCAGCAGCTTGGCCCCAAGGACAGGAGTCTACGAGCAGTACTTC.

This chain uses TRBV19 with TRBJ1-2; perhaps TRBD1 as D (6 bases). The ends were cut back, 5 bases at V and 4 bases at J, with 20 bases in the middle. The CDR3 is 16 amino acids. The germline V gene has CDR1 LNHDA and CDR2 SQIVND (reference sequence). In nucleotides, the CDR3 is TGTGCCAGTAGTCCATCCCACGACAGGCCTCTCTATGGCTACACCTTC. Translation gives CASSPSHDRPLYGYTF. The complete variable domain, with remaining parts taken from reference TRBV19 and TRBJ1-2, reads DGGITQSPKYLFRKEGQNVTLSCEQNLNHDAMYWYRQDPGQGLRLIYYSQIVNDFQKGDIAEGYSVSREKKESFPLTVTSAQKNPTAFYLCASSPSHDRPLYGYTFGSGTRLTVV.

The chain uses TRBV9 and TRBJ1-3, with D uncertain. Germline V CDR1 and CDR2: SGDLS, YYNGEE. This CDR3 is built from 17 residues. V was shortened by 0 bases and J by 0 bases, with 13 bases between the two germline ends. The chain's CDR3 is CASSVVAGLHSGNTIYF. CDR3 nucleotide sequence: TGTGCCAGCAGCGTAGTAGCGGGCCTGCACTCTGGAAACACCATATATTTT.

The chain employs TRBV7-2 and TRBJ1-1; D uncertain. The germline CDR1 and CDR2 sequences are SGHTA and FQGNSA. This CDR3 has 15 residues. V was shortened by 3 bases and J by 0 bases, with 11 bases between the two germline ends. CDR3 amino acids: CASSFSLLLNTEAFF. In DNA, the CDR3 is TGTGCCAGCAGCTTTAGCCTCCTATTGAACACTGAAGCTTTCTTT. The entire variable domain, with the rest obtained from reference TRBV7-2 and TRBJ1-1, is as follows: GAGVSQSPSNKVTEKGKDVELRCDPISGHTALYWYRQSLGQGLEFLIYFQGNSAPDKSGLPSDRFSAERTGGSVSTLTIQRTQQEDSAVYLCASSFSLLLNTEAFFGQGTRLTVV.

The chain carries TRBV7-9 and TRBJ1-1; 7 nucleotides agree with TRBD1. Germline V gene data show CDR1 as SEHNR and CDR2 as FQNEAQ (reference sequence). Trimming removed 5 bases from V and 5 bases from J; junction bases left unmatched: 5. The CDR3 spans 13 residues. The CDR3 protein is CASSADRWTEAFF. The CDR3 bases are TGTGCCAGCAGCGCGGACAGGTGGACTGAAGCTTTCTTT. Together with reference TRBV7-9 and TRBJ1-1, the CDR3 gives the full variable domain: DTGVSQNPRHKITKRGQNVTFRCDPISEHNRLYWYRQTLGQGPEFLTYFQNEAQLEKSRLLSDRFSAERPKGSFSTLEIQRTEQGDSAMYLCASSADRWTEAFFGQGTRLTVV.

J is TRBJ1-1 and V is TRBV5-1; D remains unclear. Between the trimmed V and J ends, which lost 4 bases and 0 bases, there was a span of 7 bases. This CDR3 region has 13 residues. Germline V gene data show CDR1 as SGHRS and CDR2 as YFSETQ. The CDR3 bases are TGCGCCAGCAGCGCACCCATGAACACTGAAGCTTTCTTT. This encodes CASSAPMNTEAFF.

The genes are TRBV7-2 and TRBJ2-3, with D maybe TRBD2 (6 bases). This CDR3 comprises 14 residues. The germline CDR1 and CDR2 sequences are SGHTA and FQGNSA. Trimming took off 7 bases at V and 0 bases at J, with 11 bases between the two ends. In DNA, the CDR3 is TGTGCCAGCAAGAGCGGGCCTAGCACAGATACGCAGTATTTT. Its protein is CASKSGPSTDTQYF.

The chain uses TRBV19 and TRBJ2-7, with 13 bases fitting TRBD2. Germline V gene sequence: CDR1 LNHDA, CDR2 SQIVND (reference sequence). Germline trimming cut 7 bases from V and 5 bases from J; bases unmatched to any gene: 20. This CDR3 comprises 19 residues. The DNA for the CDR3 is TGTGCCAGTATCAAATTAAACAACCCGGGACTAGCGGGAACCCACGAGCAGTACTTC. Translated, it gives CASIKLNNPGLAGTHEQYF.

The chain has TRBV6-1 and TRBJ1-3; no clear D gene. The V gene's germline CDR1 is MNHNS and CDR2 SASEGT. There are 14 residues in the CDR3. V dropped 4 bases and J dropped 2 bases, with 9 bases sitting between them. The CDR3: CASSVTATGNTIYF. The DNA for the CDR3 is TGTGCCAGCAGTGTGACTGCTACTGGAAACACCATATATTTT.

This clone was detected a few times. The chain couples TRBV7-2 to TRBJ2-7; D is uncertain. Per germline, CDR1 SGHTA and CDR2 FQGNSA. CDR3 size: 14 residues. Trimming stripped 4 bases from V and 2 bases from J, with 12 bases between. The CDR3 reads CASSSPDLPYEQYF. CDR3 nucleotides: TGTGCCAGCAGCTCCCCGGACCTTCCCTACGAGCAGTACTTC.

The genes are TRBV29-1 and TRBJ1-2, with TRBD1 matching 9 bases. The CDR3 is made up of 13 amino acids. V lost 3 bases and J lost 6; bases outside the gene matches: 5. Germline V gene data show CDR1 as SQVTM and CDR2 as ANQGSEA. The CDR3 coding sequence is TGCAGCGTTGACCCGGGACAGGGCCATGGCTACACCTTC. Residues: CSVDPGQGHGYTF.

Remarks on this clone: The CDR3 carries no conserved terminal phenylalanine or tryptophan, so it likely arises from a read error. The limits of the CDR3 on the DNA are not certain, so only TCRdb's listed CDR3 is given. The chain employs TRBV11-2 and TRBJ2-7; the tabulated D call, TRBD1, remains unverified against the DNA. The CDR3 numbers 12 amino acids, ends counted. The V gene's germline CDR1 is SGHAT and CDR2 FQNNGV. The CDR3 sequence: CASSSLSDRGKI.

The sample holds a few counts of this clone. The V call is TRBV7-2, the J call TRBJ1-4, with D perhaps TRBD1 (6 bases). From germline, CDR1 is SGHTA and CDR2 FQGNSA. The CDR3 extends over 15 amino acids. V lost 2 bases to trimming and J lost 6 bases, with 13 bases between them. In DNA, the CDR3 is TGTGCCAGCAGCTTAAGCCCAGGGGCTCATGAAAAACTGTTTTTT. As protein: CASSLSPGAHEKLFF.

V and J are TRBV5-4 and TRBJ2-7, with TRBD1 identical over 9 bases. CDR3 length: 13 amino acids. Per germline, CDR1 SGHNT and CDR2 YYREEE (reference sequence). Trimming took 5 bases from V and 7 from J; bases not matched to a gene: 7. The CDR3, as DNA: TGTGCCAGCAGTTCCGACAGGGGGAGGGAGCAGTACTTC. Translating gives CASSSDRGREQYF.

The chain links TRBV11-2 to TRBJ2-5, with D possibly TRBD2 on 6 matching bases. Germline CDR1 is SGHAT and CDR2 is FQNNGV. The V gene lost 7 bases and the J gene lost 1 base, with 13 bases spanning the gap. The CDR3 runs to 14 residues. The CDR3: CASNNRRGQETQYF. CDR3 sequence (DNA): TGTGCCAGCAATAACCGGAGGGGCCAAGAGACCCAGTACTTC.

This chain uses TRBV5-8 with TRBJ1-5, with TRBD1 as a possible D gene (5 bases). This CDR3 is built from 14 residues. The germline V and J ends were trimmed by 3 bases and 0 bases, with 7 bases remaining between them. Germline V CDR1 and CDR2: SGHTS, YDEGEE. The DNA of the CDR3 is TGTGCCAGCAGCTCCGGACATAGCAATCAGCCCCAGCATTTT. Protein sequence: CASSSGHSNQPQHF. The full variable domain, with the rest looked up from reference TRBV5-8 and TRBJ1-5, is EAGVTQSPTHLIKTRGQQATLRCSPISGHTSVYWYQQALGLGLQFLLWYDEGEERNRGNFPPRFSGRQFPNYSSELNVNALELEDSALYLCASSSGHSNQPQHFGDGTRLSIL.

This clone was recorded only once. Other DNA sequences in the sample encode the same CDR3. The V call is TRBV18, the J call TRBJ2-1; 9 nucleotides line up with TRBD2. The CDR3 totals 16 residues. Germline V CDR1 and CDR2: KGHSH, LQKENI. V lost 0 bases to trimming and J lost 1 base; unmatched junction nucleotides: 1. The CDR3 DNA reads as TGTGCCAGCTCACCACCGAGCGGGGGGTCCTACAATGAGCAGTTCTTC. Translation: CASSPPSGGSYNEQFF.

This clone came up once. V is TRBV6-5 and J is TRBJ1-4; 10 bases line up with TRBD1. V shed 0 bases and J 8 bases; nucleotides not matched to a gene: 3. Germline V gene sequence: CDR1 MNHEY, CDR2 SVGAGI. This CDR3 is 15 amino acids long. CDR3 coding DNA: TGTGCCAGCAGTTACTCCGGGACAGGGGTAGAAAAACTGTTTTTT. Translating it yields CASSYSGTGVEKLFF.